A single T cell receptor (beta chain) is shown here with its context. Antigen: not known. The PCR employed 60 Vbeta primers together with 13 Jbeta primers. TCRdb's table, derived via immunoSEQ multiplex PCR, lists solely in-frame clones and lacks some. This sample has tens of thousands of clones, with 65% to 80% found just once. The data derive from a study of cytomegalovirus exposure and HLA in healthy donors. The study, taken as a whole, reports: A prior analysis recorded that most TCR beta V segments were productive about 87% or about 30% of the time.

The sample taken for sequencing was PBMCs. This TCR came from a man aged 40-49 years in good health and CMV-seropositive.

The CDR3 spells CASSGDGNQPQHF. CDR3 DNA: TGTGCCAGCAGTGGAGATGGCAATCAGCCCCAGCATTTT. The rearrangement joins TRBV2 to TRBJ1-5; no definite D call. The ends were cut back, 4 bases at V and 2 bases at J, with 6 bases in the middle. Germline V gene lookup returns CDR1 SNHLY and CDR2 FYNNEI. The CDR3 spans 13 residues.